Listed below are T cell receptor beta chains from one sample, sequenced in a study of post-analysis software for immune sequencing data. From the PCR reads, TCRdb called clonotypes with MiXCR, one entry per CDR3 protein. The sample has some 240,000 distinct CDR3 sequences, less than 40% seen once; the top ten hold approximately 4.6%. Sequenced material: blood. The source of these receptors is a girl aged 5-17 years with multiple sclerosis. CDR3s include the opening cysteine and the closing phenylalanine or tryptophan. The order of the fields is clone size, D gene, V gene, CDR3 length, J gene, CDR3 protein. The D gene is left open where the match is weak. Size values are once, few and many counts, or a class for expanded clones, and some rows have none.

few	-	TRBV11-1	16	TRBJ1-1	CASNRESRGARTEAFF
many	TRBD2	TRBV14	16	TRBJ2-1	CASSHGLAGGAWEQFF
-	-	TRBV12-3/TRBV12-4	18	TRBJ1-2	CASSLVPWTAPSNYGYTF
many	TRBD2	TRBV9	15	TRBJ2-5	CASSVAGGGWETQYF
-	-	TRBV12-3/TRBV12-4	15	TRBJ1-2	CASSLAVTTNYGYTF
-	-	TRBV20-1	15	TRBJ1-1	CSASSLTGSNTKAFF
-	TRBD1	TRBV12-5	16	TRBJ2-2	CASGSPTGRNTGELFF
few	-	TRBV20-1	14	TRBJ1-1	CSARAGPLNTEAFF
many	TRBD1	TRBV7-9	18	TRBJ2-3	CASSLLTGTGYSTDTQYF
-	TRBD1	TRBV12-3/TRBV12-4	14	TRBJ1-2	CASSTGQGGYGYTF
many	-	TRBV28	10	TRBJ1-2	CASGRYGYTF
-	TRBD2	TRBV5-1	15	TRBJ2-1	CASSVKRETYNEQFF
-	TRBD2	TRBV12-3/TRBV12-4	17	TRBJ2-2	CASSFSTSGREAGELFF
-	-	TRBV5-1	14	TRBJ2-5	CAGSLGFDQETQYF
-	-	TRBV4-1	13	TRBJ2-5	CVSSPTQGETQYF
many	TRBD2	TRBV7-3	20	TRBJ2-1	CASSLRGTSGRIISYNEQFF
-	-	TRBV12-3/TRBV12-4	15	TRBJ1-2	CASSLARGGNYGYTF
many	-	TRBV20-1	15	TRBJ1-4	CSAGRTDPTNEKLFF
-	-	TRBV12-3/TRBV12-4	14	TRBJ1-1	CASSPPRGWAEAFF
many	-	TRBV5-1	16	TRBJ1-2	CASSLNNRASDYGYTF
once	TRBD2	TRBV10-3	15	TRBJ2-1	CAINEPSGTYNEQFF
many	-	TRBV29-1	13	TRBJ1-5	CSVETGGNQPQHF